This T cell receptor beta chain is drawn from a study of T cells after yellow fever vaccination. Study-wide findings and caveats: The study found a weaker secondary response that peaked faster, day 5 versus 15. A large majority of primary-vaccination clones showed up again after the booster (approximately 96% CD4, 85% to 90% CD8).

CDR3 length: 17 residues. Looked up from germline, CDR1 is MNHEY and CDR2 is SVGEGT. The V gene lost 7 bases and the J gene lost 0 bases, with 21 bases spanning the gap. This clonotype occurred many times. Its matching antigen is unknown. Template switching by 5'RACE produced TCR cDNA, adding a universal primer site and UMIs. TCRdb fed the 5' RACE reads into MiXCR, producing one record per CDR3 protein. The table records a few hundred thousand distinct CDR3 sequences, 3.5% to 4.5% of them present only once. This specimen consisted of PBMCs, obtained 15 days after the yellow fever booster vaccination. The chain has TRBV6-2 or TRBV6-3 and TRBJ1-1; a possible D gene is TRBD1 (5 bases). The clonotype was recovered from a young man who received the YFV17D yellow fever vaccine. CDR3 DNA sequence: TGTGCCAGCACCCTAGGGAGACGACAGTTCATGAACACTGAAGCTTTCTTT. This encodes CASTLGRRQFMNTEAFF.